These T cell receptor beta chains were read from a single sample in a study of T cell responses to AZD1222 COVID-19 vaccine. Here immunoSEQ multiplex PCR was the method, and the copy in TCRdb shows in-frame clones only, minus some. The table has roughly 150,000 clones, more than 75% seen once. Sequencing was performed on peripheral blood, taken 28 days after the second AZD1222 dose. The receptors were sampled from an adult who received the AZD1222 COVID-19 vaccine. The conserved cysteine and the conserved F or W are not part of the CDR3 here. D genes are given only for firm matches. A row's size may be missing; if present it is once, few, many or a size class.

ASSTPPGGGKTQY	TRBV6-2/TRBV6-3	NA	NA	TRBJ2-5
ATDRQGAANEKLF	TRBV6-5	NA	TRBD1	TRBJ1-4
ASSSGGSGEKLF	TRBV5-1	NA	NA	TRBJ1-4
ASSYQRGPQF	TRBV6-5	NA	TRBD2	TRBJ2-1
ASSFVGRSSYEQY	TRBV5-4	once	NA	TRBJ2-7
ASSATQGAEQF	TRBV7-6	NA	TRBD1	TRBJ2-1
ASSEYGAGYNSPLH	TRBV6-1	NA	NA	TRBJ1-6
ASSQGAGAEAF	TRBV3-1/TRBV3-2	NA	NA	TRBJ1-1
ASSFGTINEKLF	TRBV11-2	NA	NA	TRBJ1-4
SVGTGGHGYT	TRBV29-1	NA	TRBD1	TRBJ1-2
ASSRDRRYGYT	TRBV19	NA	TRBD1	TRBJ1-2
AHSLAGTGVKKLF	TRBV28	NA	TRBD1	TRBJ1-4
AWSGGSGNTIY	TRBV30	once	NA	TRBJ1-3
ASSFSGGNRGSQETQY	TRBV28	NA	TRBD1	TRBJ2-5
ASSYAGYDTEAF	TRBV6-2/TRBV6-3	NA	NA	TRBJ1-1
ASSFPKTGVDTQY	TRBV5-4	NA	NA	TRBJ2-3
ASRTGGDEQY	TRBV6-6	NA	TRBD2	TRBJ2-7
ASSLAPTGRGEKLF	TRBV7-9	few	NA	TRBJ1-4
ASSLNLGLHTEAF	TRBV14	NA	NA	TRBJ1-1
ASSRRKQPRFGYEQY	TRBV5-6	NA	NA	TRBJ2-7
AIRGLAGRGNEQF	TRBV10-3	once	TRBD2	TRBJ2-1
ASSLEVGPWNEQF	TRBV5-1	NA	NA	TRBJ2-1
ASSRAGNPGNTIY	TRBV6-5	once	NA	TRBJ1-3
ASSVGTGGVNEQF	TRBV9	NA	TRBD1	TRBJ2-1
ASSLEWGNEQY	TRBV7-9	few	NA	TRBJ2-7
ASSVLAGGPYNEQF	TRBV9	once	TRBD2	TRBJ2-1
ASSLPGVYEQY	TRBV28	NA	NA	TRBJ2-7
ACTGTEYSPLH	TRBV6-5	NA	TRBD1	TRBJ1-6
ASRRDESSGNTIY	TRBV7-6	NA	NA	TRBJ1-3
ASSLGEQGRETQY	TRBV5-1	NA	TRBD1	TRBJ2-5
ASSIRGNYGYT	TRBV19	NA	NA	TRBJ1-2
ASSQDPPRGLGEKLF	TRBV4-2	NA	NA	TRBJ1-4
ASSWDRVSYNEQF	TRBV5-1	NA	TRBD1	TRBJ2-1
SVMGQGVEKLF	TRBV29-1	NA	TRBD1	TRBJ1-4
ASSDNVRGAASGAF	TRBV2	NA	NA	TRBJ1-1
ASSDLRLATQY	TRBV6-1	NA	NA	TRBJ2-5
ASSQGGEQPQH	TRBV5-4	NA	NA	TRBJ1-5
ASSANRGRGYNEQF	TRBV18	NA	TRBD1	TRBJ2-1
ASSESGRAGEQF	TRBV5-1	NA	TRBD2	TRBJ2-1
ASSVVGTSGTYEQY	TRBV9	NA	TRBD2	TRBJ2-7
ASSPGLAVAYEQY	TRBV6-2/TRBV6-3	NA	TRBD2	TRBJ2-7
ASSPTRRGAFLDSPLH	TRBV7-8	NA	NA	TRBJ1-6
ASSLRVSTDTQY	TRBV5-1	NA	NA	TRBJ2-3
ASSLSDKYYEQY	TRBV9	NA	NA	TRBJ2-7
SVGGGPNYGYT	TRBV29-1	once	NA	TRBJ1-2
ASSHPSGQNTGELF	TRBV4-3	NA	TRBD2	TRBJ2-2